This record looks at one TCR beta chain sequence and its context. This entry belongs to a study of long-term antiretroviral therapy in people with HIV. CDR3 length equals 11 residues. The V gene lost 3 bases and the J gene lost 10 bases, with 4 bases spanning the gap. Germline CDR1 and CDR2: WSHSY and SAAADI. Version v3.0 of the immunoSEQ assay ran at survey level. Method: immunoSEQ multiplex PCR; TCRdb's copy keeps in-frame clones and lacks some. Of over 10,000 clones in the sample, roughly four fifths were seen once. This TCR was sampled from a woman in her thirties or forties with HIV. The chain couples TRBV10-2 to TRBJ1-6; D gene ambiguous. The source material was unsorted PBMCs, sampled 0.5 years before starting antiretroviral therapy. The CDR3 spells CASSEGSPLHF. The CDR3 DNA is TGCGCCAGCAGTGAAGGGTCACCCCTCCACTTT.